Each of the 10 T cell receptor beta chains below was sequenced from the same sample in a study. TCRdb passed the RT-PCR reads through MiXCR, listing each CDR3 protein once. The sample contains 650,000 to 800,000 distinct CDR3 sequences, about 14% of which appear only once. The sample consisted of memory CD4+ T cells from blood. Every receptor here comes from a female donor in good health, serving as a healthy control.

This chain links TRBV20-1 with TRBJ2-7; TRBD2 matches 9 bases. Germline lookup yields CDR1 DFQATT and CDR2 SNEGSKA (reference sequence). The V gene end was trimmed by 5 bases and the J gene end by 2 bases; junction bases not matched to a gene: 7. This CDR3 is 14 amino acids long. CDR3 sequence: CSAVAGTSPYEQYF. The CDR3 region has the DNA TGCAGTGCTGTAGCCGGGACTAGCCCCTACGAGCAGTACTTC.

There are a few counts of this clonotype. The rearrangement uses TRBV5-1 and TRBJ2-3, with 9 bases that match TRBD2. The germline CDR1 and CDR2 sequences are SGHRS and YFSETQ. The CDR3 length is 15 residues. The trim removed 2 bases at V and 1 base at J, leaving 2 bases unmatched. CDR3 in amino acids: CASSFPSGGTDTQYF. The CDR3 nucleotides are TGCGCCAGCAGCTTCCCTAGCGGGGGCACAGATACGCAGTATTTT.

This clonotype has a count of ten or more. The chain couples TRBV20-1 to TRBJ1-1; D remains ambiguous. The CDR3 runs to 13 residues. V lost 6 bases and J lost 1, with 12 bases in between. Germline loops: CDR1 DFQATT, CDR2 SNEGSKA (reference sequence). CDR3 loop: CSARSYRNTEAFF. The CDR3 nucleotides read TGCAGTGCCCGATCGTACAGGAACACTGAAGCTTTCTTT.

This clonotype has more than one count but fewer than ten. The chain joins TRBV10-3 to TRBJ2-3, with TRBD1 matching over 9 bases. Germline values: CDR1 ENHRY, CDR2 SYGVKD. This CDR3 comprises 15 residues. Losses at the gene ends were 4 bases for V and 6 bases for J; bases not matched to a gene: 8. CDR3 sequence (DNA): TGTGCCATCAGTGGAACCGGGACAGGGTCTGATACGCAGTATTTT. Encoded protein: CAISGTGTGSDTQYF.

This clonotype has a handful of counts. This chain uses TRBV5-1 with TRBJ1-4; 11 nucleotides line up with TRBD1. The CDR3 loop spans 16 amino acids. V shed 4 bases, J shed 0 bases, and the junction held 2 bases outside the gene matches. Germline V CDR1 and CDR2: SGHRS, YFSETQ. The CDR3 coding sequence is TGCGCCAGCAGCGGGACAGGGGGTGCAACTAATGAAAAACTGTTTTTT. Translated, it gives CASSGTGGATNEKLFF.

The rearrangement links TRBV18 to TRBJ1-1, with D possibly being TRBD1 (5 bases). CDR1 and CDR2 from the germline V gene are KGHSH and LQKENI. This CDR3 region has 15 residues. Trimming took off 3 bases at V and 5 bases at J, with 16 bases between the two ends. CDR3 amino acids: CASSPRQIWGTEAFF. Written as DNA, the CDR3 is TGTGCCAGCTCACCCCGACAGATCTGGGGGACTGAAGCTTTCTTT.

The V gene is TRBV18, the J gene TRBJ2-1; 11 bases map to TRBD2. The CDR3 length is 15 residues. V shed 3 bases and J 9 bases; nucleotides not matched to a gene: 7. The germline gives CDR1 KGHSH, CDR2 LQKENI. CDR3 bases: TGTGCCAGCTCACCGACTAGCGGGACCTTAGGTGAGCAGTTCTTC. This encodes CASSPTSGTLGEQFF. Full variable domain (rest looked up from reference TRBV18 and TRBJ2-1): NAGVMQNPRHLVRRRGQEARLRCSPMKGHSHVYWYRQLPEEGLKFMVYLQKENIIDESGMPKERFSAEFPKEGPSILRIQQVVRGDSAAYFCASSPTSGTLGEQFFGPGTRLTVL.

The chain combines TRBV20-1 with TRBJ2-3; D unresolved. Germline CDR1 and CDR2: DFQATT and SNEGSKA (reference sequence). This CDR3 is built from 13 residues. The V and J ends lost 5 bases and 1 base respectively, with 10 bases between them. CDR3 protein: CSAPPGGTDTQYF. In DNA, the CDR3 is TGCAGTGCTCCCCCGGGCGGCACAGATACGCAGTATTTT.

This clonotype has only a few counts. The J gene is TRBJ2-7, the V gene TRBV7-2; D tentatively reads TRBD1 or TRBD2 (5 bases each). Germline-derived CDR1 and CDR2 are SGHTA and FQGNSA. This CDR3 contains 13 residues. Deletions cut 5 bases from V and 4 bases from J, with 12 bases between. The chain's CDR3 is CASSRVGAYEQYF. DNA for the CDR3: TGTGCCAGCAGCCGCGTCGGGGCGTACGAGCAGTACTTC.

The gene calls are TRBV28 and TRBJ2-6, with unresolved D. Germline V gives CDR1 MDHEN, CDR2 SYDVKM. V lost 7 bases, J lost 2 bases, and 6 bases lay in between. The CDR3 consists of 13 residues. The CDR3 here is CASKGPGANVLTF. The CDR3 DNA sequence: TGTGCCAGCAAAGGGCCTGGGGCCAACGTCCTGACTTTC.